This T cell receptor beta chain was sequenced for a study of identical twins. Study-level results: Compared with models, monozygotic twins showed more out-of-frame TCR alpha sharing.

CDR1 and CDR2 from the germline V gene are KGHDR and SFDVKD. The CDR3 is made up of 15 amino acids. V was clipped by 5 bases and J by 4 bases, with 13 bases between them. TCRdb redid the calling of the 5' RACE reads with MiXCR, one entry per CDR3 protein. This table has approximately 890,000 distinct CDR3 sequences, over 9% appearing once. A note on this clonotype: Its target is unknown.

These data also featured in a second study, about yellow fever vaccine responses in identical twins. That work states: Reportedly, the response of twins' T cells to the vaccine seemed partly convergent, partly personalized.

The clonotype originates from a woman under 30 in good health. The sample taken for sequencing was PBMCs. The chain is built from TRBV24-1 and TRBJ2-2, with unresolved D. This CDR3 reads CATSVGKVGTGELFF. The CDR3, as DNA: TGTGCCACCAGTGTGGGAAAAGTCGGCACCGGGGAGCTGTTTTTT.